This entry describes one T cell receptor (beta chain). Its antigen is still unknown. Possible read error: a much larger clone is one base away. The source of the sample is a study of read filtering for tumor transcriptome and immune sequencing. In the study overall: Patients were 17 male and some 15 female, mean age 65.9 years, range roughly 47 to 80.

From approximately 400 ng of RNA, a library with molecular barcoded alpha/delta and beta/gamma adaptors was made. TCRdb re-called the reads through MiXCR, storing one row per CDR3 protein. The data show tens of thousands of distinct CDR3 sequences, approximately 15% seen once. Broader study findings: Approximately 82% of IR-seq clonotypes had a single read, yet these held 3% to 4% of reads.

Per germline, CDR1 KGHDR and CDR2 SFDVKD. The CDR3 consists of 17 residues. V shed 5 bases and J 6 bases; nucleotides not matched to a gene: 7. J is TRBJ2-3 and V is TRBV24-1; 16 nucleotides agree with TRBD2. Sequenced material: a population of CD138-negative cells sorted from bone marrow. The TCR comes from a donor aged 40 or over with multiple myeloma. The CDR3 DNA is TGTGCCACCAGTGGTGCGGGACTAGCGGGAGGGCCGGATACGCAGTATTTT. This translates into CATSGAGLAGGPDTQYF.